This TCR beta chain was identified during a study of cytomegalovirus exposure and HLA in healthy donors. CDR1 is SQVTM and CDR2 is ANQGSEA in the germline V gene. V lost 0 bases and J lost 5, with 17 bases in between. The CDR3 is 15 amino acids. Findings and limits, study-wide: Later analysis showed TCR association rates varying by HLA locus, highest for DRB1 and lowest for HLA-C.

The PCR contained 60 Vbeta and 13 Jbeta primers. The method was immunoSEQ multiplex PCR; TCRdb's version includes in-frame clones alone and lacks a portion of them. This table holds roughly 200,000 clones, nearly 80% found once. In the case of this clone: Its antigen remains unknown.

This clonotype was sampled from a female donor in good health and CMV-seronegative. The sample taken for sequencing was PBMCs. The chain carries TRBV29-1 and TRBJ2-7; D not certain. The CDR3 loop is CSVEDILKAPNEQYF. The DNA of the CDR3 is TGCAGCGTTGAAGACATCCTGAAAGCGCCCAACGAGCAGTACTTC.